One and the same sample provided the 19 T cell receptor beta chains below, sequenced in a study of PD-L1 blockade in urothelial cancer. The time point: pretreatment peripheral blood. The repertoire was sequenced with immunoSEQ multiplex PCR; TCRdb's copy has only in-frame clones and lacks some. The sample holds some 46,000 clones, around 81% seen once. This specimen was PBMCs, taken around atezolizumab (anti-PD-L1) treatment. All receptors derive from a man between 60 and 70 years old with urothelial cancer.

This clone was counted a single time. The genes are TRBV6-4 and TRBJ2-3; 7 nucleotides align to TRBD2. The CDR3 length is 16 residues. V lost 0 bases and J lost 8; bases outside the gene matches: 11. CDR1 MRHNA and CDR2 SNTAGT come from the germline V gene. CDR3 amino acids: CASSDSTAGPLGTQYF. In DNA form, the CDR3 reads TGTGCCAGCAGTGACTCCACAGCGGGGCCCCTCGGTACGCAGTATTTT.

The chain recombines TRBV28 with TRBJ1-6; TRBD1 matches 7 bases. From germline, CDR1 is MDHEN and CDR2 SYDVKM. Unmatched junction bases numbered 8, after V lost 5 bases and J lost 7 bases. This CDR3 region has 15 residues. In nucleotides, the CDR3 is TGTGCCAGCAGTGATCGGACAGGTGAAAATTCACCCCTCCACTTT. Its translation: CASSDRTGENSPLHF.

The chain links TRBV29-1 to TRBJ2-7, with 10 bases matching TRBD1. This CDR3 has 14 residues. Germline trimming cut 4 bases from V and 2 bases from J; bases unmatched to any gene: 5. CDR1 and CDR2 from the germline V gene are SQVTM and ANQGSEA. Written as DNA, the CDR3 is TGCAGCGTTGGCGGGGACAGGGGCACCTACGAGCAGTACTTC. Translated, it gives CSVGGDRGTYEQYF.

This clone showed up just a few times. The rearrangement joins TRBV19 to TRBJ1-2; D unresolved. V was trimmed by 6 bases and J by 8 bases, leaving 13 bases between them. The length of the CDR3 is 12 residues. The germline V gene has CDR1 LNHDA and CDR2 SQIVND (reference sequence). CDR3: CASRIRGEGYTF. CDR3 DNA: TGTGCCAGTAGGATCCGTGGGGAGGGCTACACCTTC.

J is TRBJ2-3 and V is TRBV7-2; 9 bases agree with TRBD2. V trimming: 6 bases; J trimming: 3 bases; junction bases outside the gene matches: 13. Germline CDR1 is SGHTA and CDR2 is FQGNSA. There are 17 residues in the CDR3. The CDR3 region is CASSPIGAGGPTDTQYF. In DNA, the CDR3 is TGTGCCAGCAGTCCCATCGGGGCGGGAGGGCCTACAGATACGCAGTATTTT.

The chain links TRBV6-1 to TRBJ1-2; D is ambiguous. Germline assignment: CDR1 MNHNS and CDR2 SASEGT. The CDR3 has 14 amino acids. Trimming took 10 bases from V and 7 from J, leaving 22 bases between them. CDR3 sequence: CATKGPGEEGGYTF. As DNA, the CDR3 is TGTGCCACGAAGGGTCCCGGGGAGGAGGGTGGCTACACCTTC.

V gene TRBV6-1 combines with J gene TRBJ1-1; no clear D. Germline assignment: CDR1 MNHNS and CDR2 SASEGT. Deletions cut 1 base from V and 4 bases from J, with 10 bases between. The length of the CDR3 is 14 residues. The CDR3 coding sequence is TGTGCCAGCAGTGAAGTGAGTAGCCCCACTGAAGCTTTCTTT. Protein: CASSEVSSPTEAFF.

V usage is TRBV5-8 and J usage is TRBJ2-5; D is perhaps TRBD1 (5 bases). V gave up 3 bases and J gave up 5 bases, with 11 bases separating them. Looked up from germline, CDR1 is SGHTS and CDR2 is YDEGEE. This CDR3 has 13 residues. The DNA of the CDR3 is TGTGCCAGCAGCTCAGGGTACGGGGAGACCCAGTACTTC. This encodes CASSSGYGETQYF.

The chain uses TRBV14 and TRBJ1-5; the D gene is possibly TRBD1 (5 bases). V lost 1 base and J lost 5, with 6 bases in between. Germline CDR1 SGHDN, CDR2 FVKESK. There are 13 residues in the CDR3. The CDR3 coding sequence is TGTGCCAGCAGCCAAGCGGGGGATCAGCCCCAGCATTTT. Translation gives CASSQAGDQPQHF.

J is TRBJ2-3 and V is TRBV7-2; D is possibly TRBD1 (6 bases). CDR1 and CDR2 from the germline V gene are SGHTA and FQGNSA. There are 15 residues in the CDR3. Trimming removed 2 bases at V and 6 bases at J, with 15 bases between. The CDR3 DNA sequence: TGTGCCAGCAGCTTATATGCAGGGGTGGCGGATACGCAGTATTTT. It specifies CASSLYAGVADTQYF.

The chain uses TRBV30 and TRBJ2-1, with TRBD2 matching 10 bases. Germline V gene lookup returns CDR1 GTSNPN and CDR2 SVGIG (reference sequence). J was trimmed by 9 bases and V by 1 base; bases with no gene match: 18. The CDR3 spans 18 residues. CDR3 in amino acids: CAWSGEREGLKKAFEQFF. CDR3 DNA: TGTGCCTGGAGTGGGGAGCGGGAGGGCCTTAAAAAAGCGTTTGAGCAGTTCTTC.

The V and J genes are TRBV6-1 and TRBJ2-3, with D possibly being TRBD2 (5 bases). The length of the CDR3 is 15 residues. CDR1 is MNHNS, CDR2 SASEGT, per germline. V lost 7 bases, J lost 0 bases, and 14 bases lay in between. This chain's CDR3 is CASISRGASTDTQYF. The CDR3 DNA sequence: TGTGCCAGCATCTCCCGGGGAGCTAGCACAGATACGCAGTATTTT.

This clone was counted a single time. V gene TRBV27 combines with J gene TRBJ2-1; 8 nucleotides align to TRBD1. Germline lookup yields CDR1 MNHEY and CDR2 SMNVEV (reference sequence). The CDR3 is made up of 14 amino acids. The V segment lost 2 bases and the J segment 5 bases; nucleotides outside the gene matches: 2. In DNA form, the CDR3 reads TGTGCCAGCAGTTTAAGGACAGGGAACAATGAGCAGTTCTTC. Translation: CASSLRTGNNEQFF.

The chain links TRBV10-3 to TRBJ2-1; D is undetermined. The CDR3 is 9 residues long. Trimming pared 8 bases from V and 8 bases from J, leaving 4 bases between. Germline values: CDR1 ENHRY, CDR2 SYGVKD. CDR3 region: CAIGHEQFF. CDR3 nucleotides: TGTGCCATCGGGCATGAGCAGTTCTTC.

This sequence joins TRBV2 and TRBJ1-4; D unclear. Trimming stripped 1 base from V and 4 bases from J, with 10 bases between. Germline lookup yields CDR1 SNHLY and CDR2 FYNNEI. The CDR3 extends over 15 amino acids. The CDR3 protein is CASSEGAGFNEKLFF. The CDR3 DNA reads as TGTGCCAGCAGTGAAGGGGCGGGATTTAATGAAAAACTGTTTTTT.

The rearrangement joins TRBV18 to TRBJ1-1, with a tentative D call TRBD1 (5 bases). The CDR3 extends over 15 amino acids. The V gene's germline CDR1 is KGHSH and CDR2 LQKENI. V lost 6 bases and J 0 bases, leaving 14 bases between the germline ends. CDR3 sequence (DNA): TGTGCCAGCTCCCCGGTGGGGGGGGTGAACACTGAAGCTTTCTTT. Translated: CASSPVGGVNTEAFF.

The chain couples TRBV6-6 to TRBJ1-1, with a weak D call TRBD1 (5 bases). The length of the CDR3 is 13 residues. Per germline, CDR1 MNHNY and CDR2 SVGAGI (reference sequence). Trimming stripped 1 base from V and 4 bases from J, with 7 bases between. CDR3 sequence (DNA): TGTGCCAGCAGTTACTGGGGGGGCACTGAAGCTTTCTTT. Protein: CASSYWGGTEAFF.

The rearrangement joins TRBV4-1 to TRBJ2-3; TRBD2 might be the D (6 bases). The CDR3 is 16 amino acids. Trimming removed 1 base from V and 1 base from J, with 12 bases in between. Looked up from germline, CDR1 is MGHRA and CDR2 is YSYEKL. CDR3 coding DNA: TGCGCCAGCAGCCAAGGGGGGGTAGGGCGCACAGATACGCAGTATTTT. Residues: CASSQGGVGRTDTQYF.

This rearrangement joins TRBV21-1 to TRBJ2-6; TRBD1, the table's D call, was not compared with the DNA. TRBV21-1 is a documented pseudogene. This CDR3 contains 17 residues. CDR3 loop: CASSNRSDSPGANVLTF. DNA for the CDR3: TGTGCCAGCAGCAACCGCAGCGACAGTCCTGGGGCCAACGTCCTGACTTTC.